This TCR beta chain was recorded in a study of T cell responses to AZD1222 COVID-19 vaccine. Across the study: It was second doses at about 4 or about 12 weeks that were pooled. Findings and caveats of the study: The study sampled repertoires only after the peak T cell response. Two AZD1222 administrations were followed by greater Spike-specific TCR breadth and depth. Just five to seven people given AZD1222 tested seropositive at baseline.

The protocol was immunoSEQ multiplex PCR, while the TCRdb copy is restricted to in-frame clones and leaves out a portion. The data show about 140,000 clones, with under 95% seen just once and about 3% held by the top ten. V dropped 5 bases and J dropped 3 bases, with 20 bases sitting between them. From germline, CDR1 is SQVTM and CDR2 ANQGSEA. The length of the CDR3 is 15 residues. Remarks on this clone: No antigen is known for it.

The sequencing here drew on peripheral blood, taken on day 0 of AZD1222 vaccination. The TCR sequence derives from an adult in good health. This rearrangement joins TRBV29-1 to TRBJ2-7; D call uncertain. CDR3 loop: CSVQPSRLSNYEQYF. As DNA, the CDR3 is TGCAGCGTTCAGCCATCCAGGCTGTCAAACTACGAGCAGTACTTC.